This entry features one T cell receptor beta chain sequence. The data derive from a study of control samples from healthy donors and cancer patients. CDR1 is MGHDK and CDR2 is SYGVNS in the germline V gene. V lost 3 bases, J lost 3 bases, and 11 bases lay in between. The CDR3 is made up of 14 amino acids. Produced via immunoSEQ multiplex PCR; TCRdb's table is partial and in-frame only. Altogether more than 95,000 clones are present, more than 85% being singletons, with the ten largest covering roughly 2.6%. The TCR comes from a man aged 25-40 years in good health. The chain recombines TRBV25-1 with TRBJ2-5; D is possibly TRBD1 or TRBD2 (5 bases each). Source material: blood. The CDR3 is CASSEGRPEETQYF. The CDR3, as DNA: TGTGCCAGCAGTGAGGGACGTCCCGAAGAGACCCAGTACTTC.